These 27 T cell receptor beta chains were sequenced from one sample in a study of regulatory T cells in long-lasting Graves disease. Library construction for TCR beta used iRepertoire HTBI primers and Arm-PCR of CDR3 regions. TCRdb fed the multiplex PCR reads into MiXCR, producing one record per CDR3 protein. The sample has 500,000 to 800,000 distinct CDR3 sequences; roughly 30% are singletons. Time point reported: persistent/refractory GD, antithyroid drugs over 5 years with positive TRAb. RNA from PBMCs was the source of the TCR library. Specimen: peripheral blood mononuclear cells (PBMCs), collected when the disease was refractory, from a patient treated with antithyroid drugs. The receptors originated from a female donor with Graves disease.

Comments on this clonotype: This sequence is one base from a far larger clone and is likely a read error. V usage is TRBV11-3 and J usage is TRBJ1-1, with D uncertain. CDR3 length: 14 residues. Germline CDR1 SGHNT, CDR2 YENEEA. CDR3 region: CAGSAQTGNTEAFF. Written as DNA, the CDR3 is TGTGCCGGCAGCGCTCAGACGGGTAACACTGAAGCTTTCTTT.

The V gene is TRBV20-1, the J gene TRBJ1-5; D possibly corresponds to TRBD1 (6 bases). This CDR3 has 15 amino acids. V was clipped by 2 bases and J by 2 bases, with 13 bases between them. The germline V gene has CDR1 DFQATT and CDR2 SNEGSKA (reference sequence). CDR3 sequence: CSARTGPWGNQPQHF. The CDR3 DNA follows: TGCAGTGCTAGAACAGGGCCCTGGGGCAATCAGCCCCAGCATTTT.

This clonotype has ten or more counts. V usage is TRBV12-3 or TRBV12-4 and J usage is TRBJ2-5; D might be TRBD1 (5 bases). Trimming left V 3 bases short and J 1 base short, with 12 bases between. The CDR3 covers 15 residues. CDR3 residues: CASSFGRQSQETQYF. The CDR3 DNA is TGTGCCAGCAGTTTTGGTCGACAGAGCCAAGAGACCCAGTACTTC.

The table lists this clonotype with many counts. The chain uses TRBV12-5 and TRBJ2-7; 8 bases map to TRBD2. V trimming: 6 bases; J trimming: 1 base; junction bases outside the gene matches: 14. There are 17 residues in the CDR3. Germline CDR1 reads LGHNT; CDR2 reads FRNRAP. CDR3 bases: TGTGCTAGTGGGCCAACCGGGACTAGACGAGGGTCCTACGAGCAGTACTTC. This translates into CASGPTGTRRGSYEQYF.

This chain uses TRBV7-3 with TRBJ1-1; D unclear. From germline, CDR1 is SGHTA and CDR2 FQGTGA. V lost 0 bases, J lost 4 bases, and 9 bases lay in between. The CDR3 runs 14 residues. CDR3 amino acids: CASSLTGLSTEAFF. The CDR3 coding sequence is TGTGCCAGCAGCTTAACCGGGTTATCCACTGAAGCTTTCTTT.

With regard to this clonotype: This could be a read error, since a much larger clone is one nucleotide away. V usage is TRBV2 and J usage is TRBJ1-4; D is ambiguous. Germline assignment: CDR1 SNHLY and CDR2 FYNNEI. The CDR3 is made up of 15 amino acids. The chain's CDR3 is CASGEVADFSEKLFF. Written as DNA, the CDR3 is TGTGCCAGCGGTGAAGTTGCAGACTTTTCTGAAAAACTGTTTTTT. The full variable domain, rest sourced from reference TRBV2 and TRBJ1-4, is EPEVTQTPSHQVTQMGQEVILRCVPISNHLYFYWYRQILGQKVEFLVSFYNNEISEKSEIFDDQFSVERPDGSNFTLKIRSTKLEDSAMYFCASGEVADFSEKLFFGSGTQLSVL.

This chain uses TRBV9 with TRBJ2-3; TRBD2 agrees at 8 bases. This CDR3 is built from 20 residues. The germline V gene has CDR1 SGDLS and CDR2 YYNGEE. V was pared by 4 bases and J by 5 bases, with 24 bases of the junction left unmatched. CDR3 nucleotides: TGTGCCAGCAGCACAGATGTCCCGGGTACTAGCGGTGTAGGGGGAGATACGCAGTATTTT. Translation gives CASSTDVPGTSGVGGDTQYF.

The chain uses TRBV20-1 and TRBJ2-5, with unresolved D. V lost 3 bases and J lost 4, with 9 bases in between. CDR1 and CDR2 from the germline V gene are DFQATT and SNEGSKA (reference sequence). The CDR3 has 12 amino acids. CDR3 region: CSARALIETQYF. CDR3 nucleotides: TGCAGTGCTAGGGCCCTAATAGAGACCCAGTACTTC.

This clonotype came up a few times. The chain joins TRBV28 to TRBJ1-3, with D unclear. This CDR3 region has 15 residues. Trimming cost V 4 bases and J 4 bases, with 14 bases left between them. Per germline, CDR1 MDHEN and CDR2 SYDVKM. The CDR3 region is CASSSTLRIGNTIYF. CDR3 coding DNA: TGTGCCAGCAGTTCAACCCTACGAATCGGAAACACCATATATTTT.

In its sample, this clonotype was seen many times. A much larger clone lies one base from this, so it may be a read error. The rearrangement uses TRBV28 and TRBJ1-1; possibly TRBD1 for D (5 bases). The length of the CDR3 is 13 residues. V lost 4 bases and J 5 bases, leaving 11 bases between the germline ends. Per the germline V gene, CDR1 is MDHEN and CDR2 is SYDVKM. The CDR3 region is CASSWGEKTEAFF. The CDR3 DNA sequence: TGTGCCAGCAGTTGGGGGGAGAAAACTGAAGCTTTCTTT.

This clonotype was counted ten times or more. The chain couples TRBV2 to TRBJ2-6, with TRBD1 identical over 7 bases. Trimming cost V 6 bases and J 4 bases; bases outside gene matches: 6. Germline V gene sequence: CDR1 SNHLY, CDR2 FYNNEI. The CDR3 runs to 15 residues. Written as DNA, the CDR3 is TGTGCCAGCAGCGTCGACAGGGCCGGGGCCAACGTCCTGACTTTC. It codes for CASSVDRAGANVLTF.

This clonotype was observed at least ten times. The chain combines TRBV12-3 or TRBV12-4 with TRBJ2-6, with unresolved D. Trimming pared 6 bases from V and 0 bases from J, leaving 6 bases between. This CDR3 spans 14 amino acids. In DNA, the CDR3 is TGTGCCAGCAGATCAGTCTCTGGGGCCAACGTCCTGACTTTC. Residues: CASRSVSGANVLTF.

This chain joins TRBV5-1 and TRBJ2-5, with 7 nucleotides matching TRBD1. The J call is uncertain, as TRBJ2-4 better fits the DNA end. CDR3 length equals 11 residues. In germline, CDR1 is SGHRS, CDR2 YFSETQ. The CDR3 protein is CASRTGDIQYF. DNA for the CDR3: TGCGCCAGCAGAACAGGGGACATTCAGTACTTC.

This clonotype has at least ten counts. This chain uses TRBV28 with TRBJ1-1, with 7 bases that match TRBD1. The CDR3 is 15 amino acids. The trim removed 1 base at V and 6 bases at J, leaving 8 bases unmatched. From germline, CDR1 is MDHEN and CDR2 SYDVKM. Here the CDR3 reads CASSLLTGSNAEAFF. The CDR3 nucleotides are TGTGCCAGCAGTTTATTGACAGGGAGTAACGCTGAAGCTTTCTTT.

This clonotype was recorded at least ten times. This chain joins TRBV12-3 or TRBV12-4 and TRBJ2-7, with 12 bases fitting TRBD2. The CDR3 is 13 residues long. J was trimmed by 7 bases and V by 6 bases; bases with no gene match: 4. In DNA form, the CDR3 reads TGTGCCAGCAGCCCGACTAGCGGGAGAGAGCAGTACTTC. Translation: CASSPTSGREQYF.

This chain joins TRBV27 and TRBJ1-2; D call uncertain. The CDR3 totals 12 residues. Looked up from germline, CDR1 is MNHEY and CDR2 is SMNVEV (reference sequence). V lost 0 bases to trimming and J lost 8 bases, with 7 bases between them. The CDR3 region has the DNA TGTGCCAGCAGTTTATCCGGGAGAGGCTACACCTTC. Protein: CASSLSGRGYTF.

The V and J genes are TRBV7-2 and TRBJ2-7; D remains unclear. The germline V gene has CDR1 SGHTA and CDR2 FQGNSA. V lost 3 bases to trimming and J lost 3 bases, with 15 bases between them. This CDR3 region has 15 residues. The CDR3 reads CASSLVGVSNYEQYF. The CDR3 DNA is TGTGCCAGCAGCTTGGTAGGCGTCAGCAACTACGAGCAGTACTTC.

There are a few counts of this clonotype. The CDR3 sequence is CASSHKTANQPQHF. CDR3 DNA sequence: TGTGCCAGCAGCCATAAAACGGCAAATCAGCCCCAGCATTTT. The V gene is TRBV3-1, the J gene TRBJ1-5; D gene uncertain. CDR1 and CDR2 (germline): LGHDT, YNNKEL (reference sequence). CDR3 length: 14 amino acids. V was trimmed by 3 bases and J by 4 bases, leaving 10 bases between them.

This clonotype appeared a few times. The chain is built from TRBV6-1 and TRBJ1-1, with D maybe TRBD1 (6 bases). The CDR3 has 15 residues. Germline CDR1 reads MNHNS; CDR2 reads SASEGT. Trimming took 6 bases from V and 1 from J, leaving 15 bases between them. CDR3 in amino acids: CASRQQTGRNTEAFF. The CDR3 DNA follows: TGTGCCAGCAGGCAACAGACAGGAAGGAACACTGAAGCTTTCTTT.

This clonotype came up once. Possible read error: a much larger clone is one base away. It is likely a read error, because the conserved phenylalanine at the end of the CDR3 is missing. The chain couples TRBV28 to TRBJ2-4, with TRBD2 matching over 10 bases. Germline V gives CDR1 MDHEN, CDR2 SYDVKM. The CDR3 covers 18 residues. V was clipped by 6 bases and J by 0 bases; unmatched bases: 11. CDR3 protein: CASSPGLAGVGAKNIQYL. The CDR3, as DNA: TGTGCCAGCAGCCCCGGGCTAGCGGGAGTGGGAGCCAAAAACATTCAGTACCTC.

This clonotype was counted ten times or more. This sequence joins TRBV2 and TRBJ2-1; TRBD2 matches at 8 bases. This CDR3 has 15 amino acids. The V gene's germline CDR1 is SNHLY and CDR2 FYNNEI. V dropped 6 bases and J dropped 5; count of bases not matched to a gene: 9. The chain's CDR3 is CASRPLAGAHNEQFF. For the CDR3, the DNA is TGTGCCAGCAGGCCTCTAGCGGGCGCCCACAATGAGCAGTTCTTC.

V and J are TRBV6-4 and TRBJ2-2; 11 nucleotides align to TRBD2. With V trimmed by 5 bases and J by 4 bases, 3 bases remained unmatched. This CDR3 comprises 15 residues. CDR1 MRHNA and CDR2 SNTAGT come from the germline V gene. CDR3 in DNA: TGTGCCAGCAGTTATAGCGGGAGGGCCACCGGGGAGCTGTTTTTT. It specifies CASSYSGRATGELFF.

The chain carries TRBV6-1 and TRBJ1-1; D call uncertain. In germline, CDR1 is MNHNS, CDR2 SASEGT. The CDR3 is made up of 8 amino acids. The V end was cut by 8 bases, the J end by 10 bases, with 5 bases between. The CDR3 loop reads CASRGAFF. The CDR3 coding sequence is TGTGCCAGCCGTGGAGCTTTCTTT.

The chain couples TRBV7-9 to TRBJ2-7; 8 positions agree with TRBD1. Trimming removed 6 bases from V and 3 bases from J; junction bases left unmatched: 7. Per the germline V gene, CDR1 is SEHNR and CDR2 is FQNEAQ (reference sequence). The CDR3 spans 14 residues. The CDR3 region is CASSFRTGNYEQYF. For the CDR3, the DNA is TGTGCCAGCAGTTTTAGGACAGGGAACTACGAGCAGTACTTC.

The V gene is TRBV5-6, the J gene TRBJ1-2; 10 bases line up with TRBD1. This CDR3 is 16 amino acids long. J was trimmed by 2 bases and V by 0 bases; bases with no gene match: 4. Germline CDR1 SGHDT, CDR2 YYEEEE. CDR3 nucleotide sequence: TGTGCCAGCAGCTTGGAGACAGGGGGCGCGAACTATGGCTACACCTTC. This codes for CASSLETGGANYGYTF.

V usage is TRBV29-1 and J usage is TRBJ1-2; 7 nucleotides match TRBD1. V was clipped by 1 base and J by 3 bases; unmatched bases: 8. Germline V gives CDR1 SQVTM, CDR2 ANQGSEA. The CDR3 runs to 15 residues. Here the CDR3 DNA reads TGCAGCGTTGAAGTGGGACAGCCCTTTTACTATGGCTACACCTTC. Translated: CSVEVGQPFYYGYTF.

This clonotype has only one observation. This chain uses TRBV29-1 with TRBJ2-7; D possibly matches TRBD1 or TRBD2 (5 bases each). The V and J ends lost 6 bases and 2 bases respectively, with 17 bases between them. The V gene's germline CDR1 is SQVTM and CDR2 ANQGSEA. The CDR3 sequence is 14 residues long. CDR3 sequence (DNA): TGCAGCGTGGTTACGGGACGGACTCCCTACGAGCAGTACTTC. Translated: CSVVTGRTPYEQYF.